The present T cell receptor beta chain was sequenced within a study of blood T cells in healthy people across ages. For this clonotype: Its antigen remains unknown.

The study, taken as a whole, reports: Possibly, changes in expanded clonotypes were confounded because donor CMV status was unknown. Any conclusive comparison of naive versus antigen-experienced cells was prevented by using unsorted PBMCs.

Isolation of PBMCs gave at least 6 million cells per sample. Next came a second PCR, run for about 7 to 12 cycles, which used a sample-barcoded 5' primer along with a J-beta primer mix. MiXCR, run by TCRdb on the 5' RACE reads, gives a single entry per CDR3 protein. The sample carries 1,800,000 or so distinct CDR3 sequences, 30% to 40% recorded once. The V gene lost 6 bases and the J gene lost 5 bases, with 25 bases spanning the gap. The CDR3 sequence is 18 residues long. Germline V gives CDR1 SEHNR, CDR2 FQNEAQ (reference sequence). The V gene is TRBV7-9, the J gene TRBJ1-4, with D possibly TRBD1 on 6 matching bases. This receptor was obtained from a human donor in good health. Sequences were obtained from blood. CDR3 in amino acids: CASSSTGHTTTNNEKLFF. CDR3 bases: TGTGCCAGCAGTTCAACGGGACACACCACTACAAACAATGAAAAACTGTTTTTT. Using reference TRBV7-9 and TRBJ1-4 for the parts outside the CDR3, the full variable domain is DTGVSQNPRHKITKRGQNVTFRCDPISEHNRLYWYRQTLGQGPEFLTYFQNEAQLEKSRLLSDRFSAERPKGSFSTLEIQRTEQGDSAMYLCASSSTGHTTTNNEKLFFGSGTQLSVL.